The subject of this entry is one T cell receptor beta chain. This record comes from a study of T cells of healthy individuals. A single record per CDR3 protein comes from TCRdb applying MiXCR to the 5' RACE reads. The sample contains 85,000 to 100,000 distinct CDR3 sequences, approximately 18% of which appear only once. The clonotype comes from a human donor in good health.

CDR3 sequence reads: CASSVKGHSYEQYF. CDR3 nucleotide sequence: TGTGCCAGCAGTGTTAAGGGACACTCCTACGAGCAGTACTTC. The chain couples TRBV2 to TRBJ2-7; D possibly corresponds to TRBD1 (6 bases). From germline, CDR1 is SNHLY and CDR2 FYNNEI. Trimming shortened V by 4 bases and J by 0 bases, and 10 bases separated the two germline ends. The CDR3 loop spans 14 amino acids. Complete variable domain (other parts from reference TRBV2 and TRBJ2-7): EPEVTQTPSHQVTQMGQEVILRCVPISNHLYFYWYRQILGQKVEFLVSFYNNEISEKSEIFDDQFSVERPDGSNFTLKIRSTKLEDSAMYFCASSVKGHSYEQYFGPGTRLTVT.